This TCR beta chain came from a study of T-cell reconstitution after alpha-beta-depleted transplantation in children. General study findings and limits: Elevated TCRbeta diversity at day 60 was traced, in some patients, to surviving recipient T cells and thymic progenitors.

Using unique molecular identifiers, the investigators prepared the TCRbeta library. TCRdb redid the calling of the PCR reads with MiXCR, one entry per CDR3 protein. The sample consists of hundreds of thousands of distinct CDR3 sequences, 13% of them appearing once. The CDR3 runs 14 residues. The germline V gene has CDR1 MNHEY and CDR2 SMNVEV (reference sequence). V dropped 1 base and J dropped 5 bases, with 8 bases sitting between them. This clonotype was seen a handful of times. Its antigen is not identified. This material consisted of PBMCs, taken before TCRalphabeta/CD19-depleted stem cell transplant. This TCR came from a girl under 10 years old with congenital amegakaryocytic thrombocytopenia, due to receive a stem cell transplant. The chain carries TRBV27 and TRBJ1-4; D gene unclear. The chain's CDR3 is CASSLFAQNEKLFF. The CDR3 coding sequence is TGTGCCAGCAGTTTATTCGCCCAAAATGAAAAACTGTTTTTT.